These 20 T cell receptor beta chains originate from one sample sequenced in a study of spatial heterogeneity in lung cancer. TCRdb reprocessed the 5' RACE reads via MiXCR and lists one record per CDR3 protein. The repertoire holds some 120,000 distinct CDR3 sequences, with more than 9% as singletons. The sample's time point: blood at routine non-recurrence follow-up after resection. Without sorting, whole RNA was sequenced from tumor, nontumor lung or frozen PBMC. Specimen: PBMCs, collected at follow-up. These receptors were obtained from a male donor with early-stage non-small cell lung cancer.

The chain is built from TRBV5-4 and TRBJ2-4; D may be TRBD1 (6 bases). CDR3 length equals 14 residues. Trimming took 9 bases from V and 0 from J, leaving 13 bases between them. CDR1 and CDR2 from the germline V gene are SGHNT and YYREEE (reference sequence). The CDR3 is CATEEQGAKNIQYF. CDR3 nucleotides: TGTGCCACCGAGGAACAGGGAGCCAAAAACATTCAGTACTTC.

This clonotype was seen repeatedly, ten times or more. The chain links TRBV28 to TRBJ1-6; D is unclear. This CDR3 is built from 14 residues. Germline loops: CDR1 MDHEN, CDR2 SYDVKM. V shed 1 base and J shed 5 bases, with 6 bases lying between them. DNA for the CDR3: TGTGCCAGCAGTTTATCGCCTGATAATTCACCCCTCCACTTT. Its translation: CASSLSPDNSPLHF.

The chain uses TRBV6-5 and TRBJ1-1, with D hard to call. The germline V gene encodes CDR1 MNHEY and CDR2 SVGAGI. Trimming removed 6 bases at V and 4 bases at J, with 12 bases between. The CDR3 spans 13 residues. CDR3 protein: CASRRRRGTEAFF. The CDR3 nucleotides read TGTGCCAGCAGGCGGCGGCGGGGCACTGAAGCTTTCTTT.

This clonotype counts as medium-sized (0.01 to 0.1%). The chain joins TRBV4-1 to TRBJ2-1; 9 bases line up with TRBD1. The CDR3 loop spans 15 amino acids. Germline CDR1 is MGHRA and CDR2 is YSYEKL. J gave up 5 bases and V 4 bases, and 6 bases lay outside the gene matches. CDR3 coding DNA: TGCGCCAGCAGCCCCTGGACAGGGGTGAACAATGAGCAGTTCTTC. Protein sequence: CASSPWTGVNNEQFF.

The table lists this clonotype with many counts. The CDR3 reads CASSLGQAETQYF. Written as DNA, the CDR3 is TGCGCCAGCAGCTTGGGACAGGCGGAGACCCAGTACTTC. J is TRBJ2-5 and V is TRBV5-1, with D possibly matching TRBD1 (6 bases). CDR1 and CDR2 (germline): SGHRS, YFSETQ. This CDR3 is 13 amino acids long. The V end was cut by 0 bases, the J end by 5 bases, with 8 bases between.

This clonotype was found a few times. DNA for the CDR3: TGTGCCAGCAGCCAAGATGAACGTATCGGGGCTAGCGGGGGGCCCGCCGATACGCAGTATTTT. It yields the protein CASSQDERIGASGGPADTQYF. The chain links TRBV4-2 to TRBJ2-3; 11 bases map to TRBD2. The CDR3 has 21 amino acids. Unmatched junction bases numbered 20, after V lost 0 bases and J lost 6 bases. The germline V gene encodes CDR1 LGHNA and CDR2 YNFKEQ.

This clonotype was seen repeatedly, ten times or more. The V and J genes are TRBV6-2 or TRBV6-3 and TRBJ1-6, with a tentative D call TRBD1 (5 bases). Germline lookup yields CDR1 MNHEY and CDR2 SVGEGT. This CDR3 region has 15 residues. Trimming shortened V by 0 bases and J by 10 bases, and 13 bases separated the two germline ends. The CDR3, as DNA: TGTGCCAGCAGTTACTCGAGGGACGGTCGATCACCCCTCCACTTT. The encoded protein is CASSYSRDGRSPLHF.

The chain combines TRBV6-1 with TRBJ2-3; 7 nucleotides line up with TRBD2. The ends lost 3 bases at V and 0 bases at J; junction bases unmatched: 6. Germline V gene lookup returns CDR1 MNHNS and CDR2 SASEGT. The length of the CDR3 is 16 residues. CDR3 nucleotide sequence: TGTGCCAGCAGTGAGCTTAGCGGGTTTAGCACAGATACGCAGTATTTT. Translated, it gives CASSELSGFSTDTQYF.

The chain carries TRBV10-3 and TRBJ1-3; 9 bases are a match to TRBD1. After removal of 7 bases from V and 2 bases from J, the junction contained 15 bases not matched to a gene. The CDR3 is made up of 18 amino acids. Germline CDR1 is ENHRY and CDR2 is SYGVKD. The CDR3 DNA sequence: TGTGCCATCACCCGCATTCCCTTACAGGGGGCCACTGGAAACACCATATATTTT. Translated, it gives CAITRIPLQGATGNTIYF.

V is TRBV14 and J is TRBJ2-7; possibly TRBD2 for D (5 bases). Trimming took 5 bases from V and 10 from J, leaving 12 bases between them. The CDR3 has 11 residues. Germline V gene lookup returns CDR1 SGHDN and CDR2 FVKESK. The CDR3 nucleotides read TGTGCCAGCAGCTTTGCCGGGAACCAGTACTTC. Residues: CASSFAGNQYF.

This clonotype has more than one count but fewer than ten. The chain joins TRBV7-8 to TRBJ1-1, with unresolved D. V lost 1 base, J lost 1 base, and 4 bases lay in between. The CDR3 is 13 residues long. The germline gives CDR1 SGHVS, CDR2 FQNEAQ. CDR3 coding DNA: TGTGCCAGCAGCTTAGAACAGAACACTGAAGCTTTCTTT. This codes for CASSLEQNTEAFF.

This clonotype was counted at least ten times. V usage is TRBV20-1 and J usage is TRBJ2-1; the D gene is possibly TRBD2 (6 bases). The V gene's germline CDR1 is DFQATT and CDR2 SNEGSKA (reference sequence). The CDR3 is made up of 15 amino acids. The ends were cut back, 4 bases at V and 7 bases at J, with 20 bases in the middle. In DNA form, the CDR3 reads TGCAGTGCTACGGGCGGACGGGGGTCCCTTAATGAGCAGTTCTTC. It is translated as CSATGGRGSLNEQFF.

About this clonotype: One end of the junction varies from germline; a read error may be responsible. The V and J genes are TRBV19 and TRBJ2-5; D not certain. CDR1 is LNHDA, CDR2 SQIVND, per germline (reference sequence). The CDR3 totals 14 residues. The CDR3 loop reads CASSIGLGSENQYF. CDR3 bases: TGTGCCAGTAGTATAGGGTTGGGGTCAGAGAACCAGTACTTC.

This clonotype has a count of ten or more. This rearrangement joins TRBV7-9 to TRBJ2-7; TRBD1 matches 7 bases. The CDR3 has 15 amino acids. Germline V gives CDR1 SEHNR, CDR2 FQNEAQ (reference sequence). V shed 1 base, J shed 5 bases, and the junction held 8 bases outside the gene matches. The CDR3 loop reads CASSLGYRGTDEQYF. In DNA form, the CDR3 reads TGTGCCAGCAGCTTAGGATACAGGGGTACCGACGAGCAGTACTTC. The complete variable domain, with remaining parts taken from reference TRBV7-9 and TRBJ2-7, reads DTGVSQNPRHKITKRGQNVTFRCDPISEHNRLYWYRQTLGQGPEFLTYFQNEAQLEKSRLLSDRFSAERPKGSFSTLEIQRTEQGDSAMYLCASSLGYRGTDEQYFGPGTRLTVT.

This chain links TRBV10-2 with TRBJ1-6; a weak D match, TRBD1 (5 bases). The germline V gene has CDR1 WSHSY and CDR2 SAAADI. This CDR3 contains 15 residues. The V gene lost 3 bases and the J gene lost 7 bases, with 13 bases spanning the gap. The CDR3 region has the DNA TGCGCCAGCAGTGAAACAGGATCGGGGAATTCACCCCTCCACTTT. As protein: CASSETGSGNSPLHF.

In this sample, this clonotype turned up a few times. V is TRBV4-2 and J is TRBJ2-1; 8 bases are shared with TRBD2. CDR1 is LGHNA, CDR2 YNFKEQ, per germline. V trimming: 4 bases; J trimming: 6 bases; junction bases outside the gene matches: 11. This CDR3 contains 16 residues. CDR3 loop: CASSPGGAGPVNEQFF. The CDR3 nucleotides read TGTGCCAGCAGCCCCGGGGGGGCGGGGCCTGTCAATGAGCAGTTCTTC.

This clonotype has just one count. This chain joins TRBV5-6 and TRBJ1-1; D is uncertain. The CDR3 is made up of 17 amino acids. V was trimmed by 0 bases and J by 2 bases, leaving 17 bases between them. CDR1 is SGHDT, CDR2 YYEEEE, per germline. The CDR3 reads CASSLGSGGYQNTEAFF. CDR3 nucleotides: TGTGCCAGCAGCTTGGGATCGGGCGGGTACCAAAACACTGAAGCTTTCTTT.

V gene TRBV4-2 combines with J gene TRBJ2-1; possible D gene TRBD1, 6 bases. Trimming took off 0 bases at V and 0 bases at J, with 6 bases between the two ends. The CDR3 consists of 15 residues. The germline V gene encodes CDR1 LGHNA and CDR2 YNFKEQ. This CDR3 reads CASSQEGASYNEQFF. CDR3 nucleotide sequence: TGTGCCAGCAGCCAAGAGGGGGCCTCCTACAATGAGCAGTTCTTC.

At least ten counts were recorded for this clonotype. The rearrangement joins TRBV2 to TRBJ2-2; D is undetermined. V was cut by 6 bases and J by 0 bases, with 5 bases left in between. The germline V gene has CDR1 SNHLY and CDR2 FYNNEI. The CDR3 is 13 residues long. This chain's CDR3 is CASSSSNTGELFF. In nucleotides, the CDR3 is TGTGCCAGCAGCAGCTCGAACACCGGGGAGCTGTTTTTT.

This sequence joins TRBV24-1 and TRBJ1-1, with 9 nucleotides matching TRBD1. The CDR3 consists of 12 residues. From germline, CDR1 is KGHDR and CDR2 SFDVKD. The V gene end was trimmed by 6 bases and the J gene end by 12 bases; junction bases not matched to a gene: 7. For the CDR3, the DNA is TGTGCCACCAGTACTGGGACAGGGCAAACTTTCTTT. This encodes CATSTGTGQTFF.